Following are 4 T cell receptor beta chains from one sample sequenced in a study of OX40 agonist ivuxolimab in advanced cancers. Clones were read by immunoSEQ multiplex PCR, and TCRdb kept only the in-frame ones, dropping some. This table has about 27,000 clones, approximately 79% appearing once. The sample was CD4+ or CD8+ T cells sorted from blood, taken in a trial of the OX40 agonist ivuxolimab. The receptors originated from an adult with an advanced solid tumor such as melanoma, head and neck, liver or kidney cancer.

This clone has only one observation. The genes are TRBV4-1 and TRBJ2-7, with 12 bases that match TRBD1. Germline CDR1 reads MGHRA; CDR2 reads YSYEKL. V gave up 6 bases and J gave up 3 bases; unmatched junction bases: 6. CDR3 length: 15 residues. CDR3 residues: CASSPGTGGIYEQYF. The CDR3 DNA is TGCGCCAGCAGTCCGGGGACAGGGGGCATCTACGAGCAGTACTTC.

The gene calls are TRBV19 and TRBJ1-1, with 7 positions matching TRBD1. V was pared by 6 bases and J by 1 base, with 2 bases of the junction left unmatched. This CDR3 is built from 13 residues. Germline values: CDR1 LNHDA, CDR2 SQIVND (reference sequence). The chain's CDR3 is CASRAGGNTEAFF. The CDR3 DNA reads TGTGCCAGTAGGGCAGGGGGGAACACTGAAGCTTTCTTT.

This clone was found once. The chain links TRBV6-5 to TRBJ1-1; 10 positions agree with TRBD1. Germline V CDR1 and CDR2: MNHEY, SVGAGI. This CDR3 has 15 amino acids. The V segment lost 2 bases and the J segment 4 bases; nucleotides outside the gene matches: 4. CDR3 region: CASSYVGTGVTEAFF. The CDR3 nucleotides are TGTGCCAGCAGTTACGTCGGGACAGGGGTCACTGAAGCTTTCTTT.

The chain has TRBV4-2 and TRBJ2-1; no definite D call. The CDR3 extends over 15 amino acids. The germline V gene encodes CDR1 LGHNA and CDR2 YNFKEQ. V lost 1 base to trimming and J lost 0 bases, with 7 bases between them. The CDR3 DNA reads as TGTGCCAGCAGCCAAGGACCGAGCTCCTACAATGAGCAGTTCTTC. Its protein is CASSQGPSSYNEQFF.